Here is one T cell receptor beta chain with its context. What it recognizes is unknown. Each patient's relapse followed autologous stem cell transplantation, and brentuximab vedotin exposure varied. Germline CDR1 and CDR2: SGHNT and YYREEE (reference sequence). The CDR3 loop spans 16 amino acids. V was clipped by 5 bases and J by 5 bases; unmatched bases: 9. The sample comes from a study of PD-1 blockade in classical Hodgkin lymphoma. Sequencing was performed with immunoSEQ multiplex PCR; in TCRdb, only in-frame clones are kept and a portion is missing. The data contain about 94,000 clones, about 88% of them singletons. Study-wide points: Newly diagnosed patients reportedly trailed healthy donors in baseline TCR diversity. Newly diagnosed patients and complete responders had comparable diversity at baseline. The drivers behind the repertoire differences, possibly disease activity or prior therapy, remain undefined. Exclusion covered patients beginning nivolumab under 1 year post-ASCT.

The sample here was peripheral blood mononuclear cells (PBMCs), taken before the second cycle of nivolumab. This chain links TRBV5-4 with TRBJ2-7; 14 nucleotides match TRBD2. The TCR was taken from a human donor with classical Hodgkin lymphoma. CDR3 protein: CASSSGTSGSRDEQYF. The CDR3 DNA follows: TGTGCCAGCAGTTCCGGGACTAGCGGGAGCCGGGACGAGCAGTACTTC. The variable domain in full, completed from reference TRBV5-4 and TRBJ2-7, reads ETGVTQSPTHLIKTRGQQVTLRCSSQSGHNTVSWYQQALGQGPQFIFQYYREEENGRGNFPPRFSGLQFPNYSSELNVNALELDDSALYLCASSSGTSGSRDEQYFGPGTRLTVT.